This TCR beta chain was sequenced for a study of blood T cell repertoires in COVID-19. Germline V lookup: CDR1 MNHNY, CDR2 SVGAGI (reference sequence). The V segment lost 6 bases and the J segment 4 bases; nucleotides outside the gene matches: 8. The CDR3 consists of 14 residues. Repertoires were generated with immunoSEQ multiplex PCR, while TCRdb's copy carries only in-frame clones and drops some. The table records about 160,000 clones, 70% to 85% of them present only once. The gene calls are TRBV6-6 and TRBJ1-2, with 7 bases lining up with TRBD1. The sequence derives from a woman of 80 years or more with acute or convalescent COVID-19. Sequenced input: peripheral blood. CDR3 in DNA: TGTGCCAGCAGCCTGGACAGGCCGATCTATGGCTACACCTTC. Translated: CASSLDRPIYGYTF.